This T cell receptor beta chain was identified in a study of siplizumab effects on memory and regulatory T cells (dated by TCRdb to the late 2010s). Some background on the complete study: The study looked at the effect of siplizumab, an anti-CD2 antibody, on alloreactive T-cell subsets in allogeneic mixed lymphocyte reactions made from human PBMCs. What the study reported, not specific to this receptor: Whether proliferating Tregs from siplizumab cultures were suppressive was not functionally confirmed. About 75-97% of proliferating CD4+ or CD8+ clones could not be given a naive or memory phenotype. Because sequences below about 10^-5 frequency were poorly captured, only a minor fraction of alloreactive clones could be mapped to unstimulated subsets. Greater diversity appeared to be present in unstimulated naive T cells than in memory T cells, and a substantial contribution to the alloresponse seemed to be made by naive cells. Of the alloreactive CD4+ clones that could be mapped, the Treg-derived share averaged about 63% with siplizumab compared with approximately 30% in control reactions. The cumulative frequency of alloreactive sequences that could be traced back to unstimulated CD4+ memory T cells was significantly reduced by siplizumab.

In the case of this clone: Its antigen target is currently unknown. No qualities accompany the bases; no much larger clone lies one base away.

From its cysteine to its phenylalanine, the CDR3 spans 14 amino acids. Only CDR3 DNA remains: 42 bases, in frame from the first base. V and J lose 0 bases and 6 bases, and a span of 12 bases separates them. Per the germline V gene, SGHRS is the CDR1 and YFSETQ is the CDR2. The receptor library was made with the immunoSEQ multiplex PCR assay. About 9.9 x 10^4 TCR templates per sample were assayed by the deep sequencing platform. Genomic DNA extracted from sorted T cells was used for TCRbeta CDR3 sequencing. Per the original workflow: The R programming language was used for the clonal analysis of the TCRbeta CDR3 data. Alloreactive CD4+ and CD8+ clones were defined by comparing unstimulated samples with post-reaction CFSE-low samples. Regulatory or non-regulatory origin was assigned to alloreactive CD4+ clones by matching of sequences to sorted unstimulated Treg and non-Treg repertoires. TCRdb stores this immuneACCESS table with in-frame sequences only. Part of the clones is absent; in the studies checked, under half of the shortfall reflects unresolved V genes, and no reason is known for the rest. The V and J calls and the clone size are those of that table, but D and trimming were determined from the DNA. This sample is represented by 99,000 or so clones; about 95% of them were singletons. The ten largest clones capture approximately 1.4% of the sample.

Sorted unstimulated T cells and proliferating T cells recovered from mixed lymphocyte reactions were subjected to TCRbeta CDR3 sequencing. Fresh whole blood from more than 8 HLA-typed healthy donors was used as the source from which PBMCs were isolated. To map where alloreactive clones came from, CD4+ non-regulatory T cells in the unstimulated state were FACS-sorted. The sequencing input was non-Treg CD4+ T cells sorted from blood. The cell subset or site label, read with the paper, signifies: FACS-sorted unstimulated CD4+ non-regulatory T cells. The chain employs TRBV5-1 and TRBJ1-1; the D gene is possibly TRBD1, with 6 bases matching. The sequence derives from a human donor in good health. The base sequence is TGCGCCAGCAGCTTGGATACAGGGATGGCTGAAGCTTTCTTT. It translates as CASSLDTGMAEAFF.